A single sample is the source of the 11 T cell receptor beta chains below, sequenced in a study of cytomegalovirus exposure and HLA in healthy donors. 60 Vbeta and 13 Jbeta primers were used in PCR. TCRdb's copy holds only in-frame clones and misses some; the assay was immunoSEQ multiplex PCR. The repertoire has approximately 150,000 clones, around 65% of them found once; the top ten carry less than 3%. Sequencing used PBMCs. The receptors shown here come from a woman aged 40 to 50 in good health and CMV-seropositive.

The chain has TRBV5-6 and TRBJ2-5, with D unresolved. Trimming shortened V by 3 bases and J by 4 bases, and 7 bases separated the two germline ends. CDR1 is SGHDT, CDR2 YYEEEE, per germline. This CDR3 is built from 12 residues. DNA of the CDR3: TGTGCCAGCAGCTCTCACAGAGAGACCCAGTACTTC. Its translation: CASSSHRETQYF.

This clone was picked up a small number of times. The gene calls are TRBV7-8 and TRBJ1-1; D unresolved. The CDR3 extends over 14 amino acids. Trimming took off 1 base at V and 0 bases at J, with 6 bases between the two ends. Germline CDR1 and CDR2: SGHVS and FQNEAQ. DNA for the CDR3: TGTGCCAGCAGCTTAGTAGCGGTGAACACTGAAGCTTTCTTT. As protein: CASSLVAVNTEAFF.

The V and J genes are TRBV28 and TRBJ1-2; 7 positions agree with TRBD1. V was clipped by 2 bases and J by 4 bases; unmatched bases: 10. Germline lookup yields CDR1 MDHEN and CDR2 SYDVKM. CDR3 size: 16 residues. The CDR3 is CASSLGLTGVRYGYTF. The CDR3 nucleotides are TGTGCCAGCAGTTTAGGACTCACAGGGGTACGCTATGGCTACACCTTC.

This clone was recorded once. The chain has TRBV7-8 and TRBJ2-2; 10 nucleotides align to TRBD2. Trimming removed 2 bases from V and 4 bases from J; junction bases left unmatched: 7. Germline loops: CDR1 SGHVS, CDR2 FQNEAQ. The CDR3 has 17 amino acids. In DNA form, the CDR3 reads TGTGCCAGCAGCTTAAGCCTAGCGGGGGAGACCACCGGGGAGCTGTTTTTT. Its protein is CASSLSLAGETTGELFF.

This clone was seen only a few times. The gene calls are TRBV11-1 and TRBJ2-7; D gene ambiguous. The germline gives CDR1 SGHAT, CDR2 FQDESV (reference sequence). Trimming left V 1 base short and J 0 bases short, with 7 bases between. CDR3 length: 14 residues. The CDR3, as DNA: TGTGCCAGCAGCTTAGGCGTACCCTCCTACGAGCAGTACTTC. Its translation is CASSLGVPSYEQYF.

This clone was counted only a few times. The V and J genes are TRBV10-3 and TRBJ2-1; 13 bases map to TRBD2. In germline, CDR1 is ENHRY, CDR2 SYGVKD. J was trimmed by 6 bases and V by 3 bases; bases with no gene match: 5. The CDR3 length is 16 residues. The DNA for the CDR3 is TGTGCCATCAGTGACTCCGGGACTAGCGGGATCAATGAGCAGTTCTTC. Translated, it gives CAISDSGTSGINEQFF.

The chain carries TRBV18 and TRBJ2-7; perhaps TRBD2 as D (6 bases). The CDR3 runs 17 residues. Looked up from germline, CDR1 is KGHSH and CDR2 is LQKENI. Trimming took off 3 bases at V and 0 bases at J, with 18 bases between the two ends. DNA of the CDR3: TGTGCCAGCTCACCGGCGACCCTCGGGACTCTCTCCTACGAGCAGTACTTC. Translation gives CASSPATLGTLSYEQYF.

The DNA of the CDR3 is TGTGCCAGCAGCGCCGGGACTAGCGGGCTGGGCGAGCAGTACTTC. This codes for CASSAGTSGLGEQYF. The V gene is TRBV9, the J gene TRBJ2-7, with TRBD2 identical over 12 bases. V trimming: 3 bases; J trimming: 6 bases; junction bases outside the gene matches: 7. Germline CDR1 and CDR2: SGDLS and YYNGEE. There are 15 residues in the CDR3.

The rearrangement uses TRBV7-6 and TRBJ2-3, with D possibly matching TRBD2 (5 bases). The germline V gene encodes CDR1 SGHVS and CDR2 FNYEAQ. The V and J ends lost 0 bases and 3 bases respectively, with 13 bases between them. There are 16 residues in the CDR3. The CDR3 coding sequence is TGTGCCAGCAGCTTAGCGCAGAGGGTAGGGACAGATACGCAGTATTTT. It encodes CASSLAQRVGTDTQYF. Using reference TRBV7-6 and TRBJ2-3 for the parts outside the CDR3, the full variable domain is GAGVSQSPRYKVTKRGQDVALRCDPISGHVSLYWYRQALGQGPEFLTYFNYEAQQDKSGLPNDRFSAERPEGSISTLTIQRTEQRDSAMYRCASSLAQRVGTDTQYFGPGTRLTVL.

The chain joins TRBV7-2 to TRBJ2-7; 7 nucleotides align to TRBD2. The junction had 8 bases not matched to a gene; V was cut back by 4 bases and J by 2 bases. The CDR3 is 15 residues long. Germline V CDR1 and CDR2: SGHTA, FQGNSA. The CDR3 DNA follows: TGTGCCAGCAGCTCTAGACTAGCTGAGGCCTACGAGCAGTACTTC. Translation gives CASSSRLAEAYEQYF.

The chain joins TRBV13 to TRBJ2-1, with 8 bases that match TRBD1. This CDR3 comprises 15 residues. Trimming at V came to 3 bases and at J to 5 bases, leaving 6 bases not matched to a gene. Germline V gives CDR1 PRHDT, CDR2 FYEKMQ (reference sequence). The DNA for the CDR3 is TGTGCCAGCAGCTTTGGGGACAGGCGGCACAATGAGCAGTTCTTC. Protein product: CASSFGDRRHNEQFF.